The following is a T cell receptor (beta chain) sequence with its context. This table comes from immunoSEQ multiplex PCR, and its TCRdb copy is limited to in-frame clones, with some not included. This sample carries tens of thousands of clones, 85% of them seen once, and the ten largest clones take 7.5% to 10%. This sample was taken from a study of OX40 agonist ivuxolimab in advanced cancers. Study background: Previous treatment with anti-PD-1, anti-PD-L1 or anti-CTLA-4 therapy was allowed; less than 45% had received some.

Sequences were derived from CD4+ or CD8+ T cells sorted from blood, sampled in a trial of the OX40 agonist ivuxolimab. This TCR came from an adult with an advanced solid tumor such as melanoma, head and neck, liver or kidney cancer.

The CDR3 here is CASLPGQGQGDGYEQFF. In DNA, the CDR3 is TGTGCCAGCTTGCCGGGACAGGGACAGGGAGATGGGTATGAGCAGTTCTTC. V and J are TRBV7-8 and TRBJ2-1; TRBD1 aligns across 9 bases. Germline values: CDR1 SGHVS, CDR2 FQNEAQ. This CDR3 spans 17 amino acids. V was clipped by 8 bases and J by 8 bases; unmatched bases: 19.